This TCR beta chain was sequenced during a study of T cell changes during pregnancy in multiple sclerosis. Sequencing used immunoSEQ multiplex PCR; TCRdb keeps in-frame clones, though not all of them. The sample carries around 39,000 clones, almost 95% recorded once. The CDR3 length is 15 residues. The V gene's germline CDR1 is LNHDA and CDR2 SQIVND (reference sequence). Trimming pared 2 bases from V and 4 bases from J, leaving 12 bases between. The clonotype originates from a female donor in good health, enrolled as a control in a pregnancy study. The chain recombines TRBV19 with TRBJ1-5; maybe TRBD1 (6 bases). The sample here was CD4+ T cells from peripheral blood mononuclear cells, taken in the third trimester of pregnancy. CDR3 residues: CASSIQRGGNQPQHF. The CDR3 region has the DNA TGTGCCAGTAGTATACAAAGGGGGGGTAATCAGCCCCAGCATTTT.